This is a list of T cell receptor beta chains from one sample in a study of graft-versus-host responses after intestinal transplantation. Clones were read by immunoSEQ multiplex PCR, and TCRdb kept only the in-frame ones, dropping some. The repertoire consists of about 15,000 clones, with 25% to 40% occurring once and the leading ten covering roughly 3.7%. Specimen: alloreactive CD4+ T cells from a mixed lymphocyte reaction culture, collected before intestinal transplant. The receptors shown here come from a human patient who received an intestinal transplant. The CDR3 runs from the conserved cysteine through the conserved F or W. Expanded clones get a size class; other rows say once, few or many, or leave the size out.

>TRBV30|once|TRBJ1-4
CAWGREGEKLFF
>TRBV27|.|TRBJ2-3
CASSLYPGRGGTADTQYF
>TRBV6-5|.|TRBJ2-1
CASSYLDSSYNEQFF
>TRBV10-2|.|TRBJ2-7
CASSPHPSYEQYF
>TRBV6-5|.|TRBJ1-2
CASRPQGFNYGYTF
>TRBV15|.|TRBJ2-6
CATSRARGEGRGSGANVLTF
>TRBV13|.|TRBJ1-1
CASSPLLGLIAFF
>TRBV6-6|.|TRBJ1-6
CASTRTRNPSPLHF
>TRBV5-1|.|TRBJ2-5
CASSGGGQETQYF
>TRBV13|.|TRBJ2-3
CASSPLGTSGPDTQYF
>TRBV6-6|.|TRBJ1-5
CASSYNVHQPQHF
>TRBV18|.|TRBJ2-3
CASSPLAGGTDTQYF
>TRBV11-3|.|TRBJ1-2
CASSLTFRRRGQAYGYTF
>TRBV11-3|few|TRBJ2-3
CASSLLRTDTQYF
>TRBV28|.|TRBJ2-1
CASSTTATREQFF
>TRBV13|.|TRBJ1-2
CASSSTGIGGYTF
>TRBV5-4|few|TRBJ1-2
CASKPGARVNNGYTF
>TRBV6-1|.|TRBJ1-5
CASRPTGVNQPQHF
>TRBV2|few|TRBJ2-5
CASLSGSGQETQYF
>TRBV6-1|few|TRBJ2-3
CASGRTSGTDTQYF
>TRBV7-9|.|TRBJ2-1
CASSPPGVRNNEQFF
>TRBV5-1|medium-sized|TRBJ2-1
CASRLAGGNEQFF
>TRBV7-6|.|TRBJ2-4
CASSREVSNIQYF
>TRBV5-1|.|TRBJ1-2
CASSLGQGYGYGYTF
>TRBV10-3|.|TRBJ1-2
CAISAGQGAGYGYTF
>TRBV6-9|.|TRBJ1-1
CASSYSFLARTEAFF
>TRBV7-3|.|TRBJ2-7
CASSFREDRREQYF
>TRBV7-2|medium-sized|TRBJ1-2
CASSLSQGDYYGYTF
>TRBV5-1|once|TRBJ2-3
CASSPGRDTQYF
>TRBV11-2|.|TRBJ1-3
CASSSPTGRGNTIYF
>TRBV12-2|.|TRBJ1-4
CASRLGDPRRGTANEKLFF
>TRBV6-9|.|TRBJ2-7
CASSRLAGGRDEQYF
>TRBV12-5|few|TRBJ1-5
CASGRTGTGSQPQHF
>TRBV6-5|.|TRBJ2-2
CASQGLANTGELFF
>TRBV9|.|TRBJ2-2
CASSGRAGRPGELFF
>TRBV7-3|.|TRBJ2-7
CASRGQLLGYEQYF
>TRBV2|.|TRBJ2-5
CASSLGDSQETQYF
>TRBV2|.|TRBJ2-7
CASSERANTEQYF
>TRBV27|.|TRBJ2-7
CASSFGLAGTYEQYF
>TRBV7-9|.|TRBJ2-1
CASSLGGGRYNEQFF
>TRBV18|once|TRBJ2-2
CASSPSGYAGELFF
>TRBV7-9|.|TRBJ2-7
CASSPDISVEQYF
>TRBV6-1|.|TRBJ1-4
CASSEGAGRGSEKLFF
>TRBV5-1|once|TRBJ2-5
CASSLVLGLETQYF
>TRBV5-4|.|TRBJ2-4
CASSSGGAIAKNIQYF
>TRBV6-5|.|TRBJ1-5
CASSYSGVQPQHF
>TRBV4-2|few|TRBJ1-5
CASSQQQGSISNQPQHF
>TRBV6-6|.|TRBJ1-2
CASSPTGGEYYGYTF
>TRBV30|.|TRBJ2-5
CAWRGGGGGKETQYF
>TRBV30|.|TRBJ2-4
CAWSVRIKNFQYF
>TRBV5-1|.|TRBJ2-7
CASSLLQGGDEQYF
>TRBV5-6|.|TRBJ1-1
CASSQNLGGNTEAFF
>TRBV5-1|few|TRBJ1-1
CASSLARLATEAFF
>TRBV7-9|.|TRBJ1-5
CASSLGTGKLNQPQHF